This entry features one T cell receptor (beta chain) sequence. The study ran its PCR with 60 Vbeta and 13 Jbeta primers. Profiling relied on immunoSEQ multiplex PCR, and the TCRdb table lists in-frame clones only, not all of them. Here the sample spans about 120,000 clones, 82% being singletons. This entry is derived from a study of cytomegalovirus exposure and HLA in healthy donors. Per the germline V gene, CDR1 is MGHRA and CDR2 is YSYEKL. This CDR3 has 18 amino acids. The V and J ends lost 1 base and 6 bases respectively, with 19 bases between them. The clonotype comes from a woman in her late teens or twenties in good health and CMV-seronegative. The chain has TRBV4-1 and TRBJ1-6; TRBD1 is a possible D gene (5 bases). Input material: PBMCs. The CDR3 spells CASSQVITGSTLNSPLHF. CDR3 bases: TGCGCCAGCAGCCAAGTAATCACAGGCAGTACCCTTAATTCACCCCTCCACTTT.